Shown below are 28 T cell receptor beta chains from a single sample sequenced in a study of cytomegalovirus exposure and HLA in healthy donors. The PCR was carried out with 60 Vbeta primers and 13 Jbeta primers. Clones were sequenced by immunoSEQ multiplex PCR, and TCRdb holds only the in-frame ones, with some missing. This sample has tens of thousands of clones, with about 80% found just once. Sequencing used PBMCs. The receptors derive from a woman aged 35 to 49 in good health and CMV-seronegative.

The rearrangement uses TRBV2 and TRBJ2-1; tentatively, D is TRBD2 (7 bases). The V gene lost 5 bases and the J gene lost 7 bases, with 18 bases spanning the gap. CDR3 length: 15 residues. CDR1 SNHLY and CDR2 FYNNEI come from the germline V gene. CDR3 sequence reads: CASSPMGGARNEQFF. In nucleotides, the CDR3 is TGTGCCAGCAGTCCCATGGGGGGGGCGAGGAATGAGCAGTTCTTC.

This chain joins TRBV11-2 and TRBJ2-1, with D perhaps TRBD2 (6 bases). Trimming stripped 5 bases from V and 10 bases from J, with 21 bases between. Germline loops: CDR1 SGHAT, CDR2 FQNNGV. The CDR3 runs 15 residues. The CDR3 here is CASSLHETRGWEQFF. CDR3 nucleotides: TGTGCCAGCAGCCTCCACGAGACTAGGGGTTGGGAGCAGTTCTTC. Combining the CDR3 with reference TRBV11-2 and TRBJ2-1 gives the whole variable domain EAGVAQSPRYKIIEKRQSVAFWCNPISGHATLYWYQQILGQGPKLLIQFQNNGVVDDSQLPKDRFSAERLKGVDSTLKIQPAKLEDSAVYLCASSLHETRGWEQFFGPGTRLTVL.

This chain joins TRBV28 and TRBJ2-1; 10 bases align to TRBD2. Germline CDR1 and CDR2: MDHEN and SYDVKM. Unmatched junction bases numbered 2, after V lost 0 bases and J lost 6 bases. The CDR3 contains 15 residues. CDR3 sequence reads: CASSLWASGSNEQFF. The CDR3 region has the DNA TGTGCCAGCAGTTTATGGGCTAGCGGGAGCAATGAGCAGTTCTTC.

The CDR3, as DNA: TGTGCCAGCAGCTTGGGACACGGCGGTAACACCGGGGAGCTGTTTTTT. This encodes CASSLGHGGNTGELFF. The chain carries TRBV11-2 and TRBJ2-2, with D perhaps matching TRBD1 (6 bases). The CDR3 runs to 16 residues. Germline lookup yields CDR1 SGHAT and CDR2 FQNNGV. Trimming shortened V by 3 bases and J by 2 bases, and 13 bases separated the two germline ends.

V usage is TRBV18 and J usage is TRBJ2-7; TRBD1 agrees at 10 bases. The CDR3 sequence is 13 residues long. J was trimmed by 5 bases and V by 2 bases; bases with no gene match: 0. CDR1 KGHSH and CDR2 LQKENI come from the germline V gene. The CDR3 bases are TGTGCCAGCTCACCAGGACAGGGGGACGAGCAGTACTTC. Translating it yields CASSPGQGDEQYF.

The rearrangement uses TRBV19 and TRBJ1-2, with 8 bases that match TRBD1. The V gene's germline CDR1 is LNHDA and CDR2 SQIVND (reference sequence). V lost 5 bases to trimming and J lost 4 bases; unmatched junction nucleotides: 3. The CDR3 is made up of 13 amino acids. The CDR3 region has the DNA TGTGCCAGTAGTCCCACAGGGGGCTATGGCTACACCTTC. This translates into CASSPTGGYGYTF.

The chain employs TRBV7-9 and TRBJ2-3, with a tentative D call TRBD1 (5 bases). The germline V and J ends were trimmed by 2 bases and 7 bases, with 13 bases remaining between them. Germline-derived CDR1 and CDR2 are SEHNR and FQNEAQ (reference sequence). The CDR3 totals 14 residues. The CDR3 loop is CASSLQGEANTQYF. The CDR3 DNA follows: TGTGCCAGCAGCTTACAGGGTGAAGCAAATACGCAGTATTTT.

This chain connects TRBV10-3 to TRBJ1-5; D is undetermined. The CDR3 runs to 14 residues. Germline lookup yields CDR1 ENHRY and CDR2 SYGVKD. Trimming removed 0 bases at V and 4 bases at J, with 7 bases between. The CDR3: CAISESGGNQPQHF. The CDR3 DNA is TGTGCCATCAGTGAGTCAGGAGGGAATCAGCCCCAGCATTTT.

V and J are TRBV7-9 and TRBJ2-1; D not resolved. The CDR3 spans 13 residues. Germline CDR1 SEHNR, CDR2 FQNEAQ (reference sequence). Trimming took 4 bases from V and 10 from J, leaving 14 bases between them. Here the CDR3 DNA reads TGTGCCAGCAGCTCCCGCCAAGCGCCCGAGCAGTTCTTC. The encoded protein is CASSSRQAPEQFF.

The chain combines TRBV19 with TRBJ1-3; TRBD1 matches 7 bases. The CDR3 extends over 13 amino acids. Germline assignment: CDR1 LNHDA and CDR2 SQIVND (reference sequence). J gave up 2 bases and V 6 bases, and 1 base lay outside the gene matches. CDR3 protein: CASRGTAGNTIYF. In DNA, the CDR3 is TGTGCCAGTAGGGGGACAGCTGGAAACACCATATATTTT.

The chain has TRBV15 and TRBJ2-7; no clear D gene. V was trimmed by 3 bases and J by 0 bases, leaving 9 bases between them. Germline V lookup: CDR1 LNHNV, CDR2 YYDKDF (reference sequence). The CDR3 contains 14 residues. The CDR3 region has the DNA TGTGCCACCAGCAGGGCAGGCAACTCCTACGAGCAGTACTTC. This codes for CATSRAGNSYEQYF.

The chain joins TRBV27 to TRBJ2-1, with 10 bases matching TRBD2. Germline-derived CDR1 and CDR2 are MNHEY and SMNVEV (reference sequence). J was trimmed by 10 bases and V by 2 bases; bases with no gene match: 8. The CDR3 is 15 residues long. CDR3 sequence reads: CASSLGIAGGQEQFF. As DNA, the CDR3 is TGTGCCAGCAGTTTAGGGATAGCGGGAGGCCAAGAGCAGTTCTTC.

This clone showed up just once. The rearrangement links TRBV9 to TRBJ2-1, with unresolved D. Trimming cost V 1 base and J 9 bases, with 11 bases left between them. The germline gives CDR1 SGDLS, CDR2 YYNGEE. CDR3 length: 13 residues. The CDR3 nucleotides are TGTGCCAGCAGCGTAAGCCCCGTTGGTGAGCAGTTCTTC. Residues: CASSVSPVGEQFF.

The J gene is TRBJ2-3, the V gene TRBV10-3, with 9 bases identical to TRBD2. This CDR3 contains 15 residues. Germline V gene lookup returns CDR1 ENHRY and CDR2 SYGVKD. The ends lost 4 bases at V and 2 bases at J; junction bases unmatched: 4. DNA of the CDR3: TGTGCCATCAGTGGCGGACTAGCGAACACAGATACGCAGTATTTT. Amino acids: CAISGGLANTDTQYF.

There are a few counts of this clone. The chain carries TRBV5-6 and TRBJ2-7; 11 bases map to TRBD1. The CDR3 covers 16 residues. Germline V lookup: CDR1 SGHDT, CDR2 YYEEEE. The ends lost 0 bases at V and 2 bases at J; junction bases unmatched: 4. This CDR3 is CASSLAGTGGTYEQYF. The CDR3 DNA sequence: TGTGCCAGCAGCTTGGCCGGGACAGGGGGAACCTACGAGCAGTACTTC.

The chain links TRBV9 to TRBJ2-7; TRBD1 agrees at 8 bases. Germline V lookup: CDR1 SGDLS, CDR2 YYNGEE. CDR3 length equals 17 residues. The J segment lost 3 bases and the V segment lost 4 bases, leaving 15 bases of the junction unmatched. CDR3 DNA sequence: TGTGCCAGCAGCCCAAGAGGGGGACAGGCGGCCTTCTACGAGCAGTACTTC. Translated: CASSPRGGQAAFYEQYF.

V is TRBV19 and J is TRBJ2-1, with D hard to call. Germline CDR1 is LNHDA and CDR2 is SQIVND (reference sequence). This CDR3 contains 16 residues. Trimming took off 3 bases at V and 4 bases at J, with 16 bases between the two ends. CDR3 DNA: TGTGCCAGTAGTATGTGGCGGCTAGATAGGTACAATGAGCAGTTCTTC. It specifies CASSMWRLDRYNEQFF.

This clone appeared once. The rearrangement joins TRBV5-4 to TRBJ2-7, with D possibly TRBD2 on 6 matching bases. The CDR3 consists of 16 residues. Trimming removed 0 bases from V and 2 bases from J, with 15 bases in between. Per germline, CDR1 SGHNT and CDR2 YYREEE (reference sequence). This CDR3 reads CASSLAWREGPYEQYF. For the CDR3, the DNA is TGTGCCAGCAGCTTGGCATGGCGGGAAGGGCCCTACGAGCAGTACTTC.

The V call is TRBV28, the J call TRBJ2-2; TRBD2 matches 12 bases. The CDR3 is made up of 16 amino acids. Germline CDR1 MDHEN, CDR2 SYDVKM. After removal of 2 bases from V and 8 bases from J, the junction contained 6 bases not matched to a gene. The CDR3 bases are TGTGCCAGCAGTTTAAATAGACTAGCGGGAGCAGGGGAGCTGTTTTTT. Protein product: CASSLNRLAGAGELFF.

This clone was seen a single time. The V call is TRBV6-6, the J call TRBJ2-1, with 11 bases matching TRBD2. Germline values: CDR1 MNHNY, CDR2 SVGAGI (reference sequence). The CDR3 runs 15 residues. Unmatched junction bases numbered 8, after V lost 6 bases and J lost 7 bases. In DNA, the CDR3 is TGTGCCAGCAGCGCGACTAGCGGGACGGGTAATGAGCAGTTCTTC. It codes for CASSATSGTGNEQFF.

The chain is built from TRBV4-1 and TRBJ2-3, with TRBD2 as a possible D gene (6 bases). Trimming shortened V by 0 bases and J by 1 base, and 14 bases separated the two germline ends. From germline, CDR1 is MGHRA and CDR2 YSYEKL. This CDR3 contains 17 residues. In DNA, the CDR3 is TGCGCCAGCAGCCAAGATCCGTGGCGGGGTGGCACAGATACGCAGTATTTT. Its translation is CASSQDPWRGGTDTQYF.

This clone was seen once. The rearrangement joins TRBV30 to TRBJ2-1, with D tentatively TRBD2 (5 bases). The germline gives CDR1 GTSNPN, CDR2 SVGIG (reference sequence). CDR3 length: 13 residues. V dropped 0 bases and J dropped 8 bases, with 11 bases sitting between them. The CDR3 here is CAWSVSVRDEQFF. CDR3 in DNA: TGTGCCTGGAGTGTTTCCGTGAGGGATGAGCAGTTCTTC.

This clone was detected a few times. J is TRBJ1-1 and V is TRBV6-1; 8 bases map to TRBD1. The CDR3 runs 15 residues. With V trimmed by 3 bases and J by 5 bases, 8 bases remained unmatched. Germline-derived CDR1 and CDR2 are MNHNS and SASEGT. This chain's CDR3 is CASSEAAGGRTEAFF. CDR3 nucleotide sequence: TGTGCCAGCAGTGAGGCGGCAGGGGGCCGAACTGAAGCTTTCTTT.

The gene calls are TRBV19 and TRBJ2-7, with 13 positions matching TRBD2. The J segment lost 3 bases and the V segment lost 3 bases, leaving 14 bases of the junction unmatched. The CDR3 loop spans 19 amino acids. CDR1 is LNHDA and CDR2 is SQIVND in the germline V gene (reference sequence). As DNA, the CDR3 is TGTGCCAGTAGTATCCCAACTAGCGGGAGGGCGCGGGGATACTACGAGCAGTACTTC. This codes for CASSIPTSGRARGYYEQYF.

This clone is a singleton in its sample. The CDR3 DNA follows: TGTGCCAGCAGCTTCCCTGGGACAGGGGTCCCCTACGAGCAGTACTTC. It specifies CASSFPGTGVPYEQYF. This sequence joins TRBV7-2 and TRBJ2-7; TRBD1 agrees at 10 bases. This CDR3 comprises 16 residues. Germline-derived CDR1 and CDR2 are SGHTA and FQGNSA. V shed 3 bases and J 2 bases; nucleotides not matched to a gene: 7.

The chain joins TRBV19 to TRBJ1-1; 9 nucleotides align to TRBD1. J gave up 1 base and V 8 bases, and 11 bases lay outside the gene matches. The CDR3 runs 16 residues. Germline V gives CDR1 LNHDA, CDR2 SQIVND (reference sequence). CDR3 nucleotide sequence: TGTGCCAGTGCCACGGGGACAGGGAGCCCGAACACTGAAGCTTTCTTT. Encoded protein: CASATGTGSPNTEAFF. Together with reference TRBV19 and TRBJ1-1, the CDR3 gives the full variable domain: DGGITQSPKYLFRKEGQNVTLSCEQNLNHDAMYWYRQDPGQGLRLIYYSQIVNDFQKGDIAEGYSVSREKKESFPLTVTSAQKNPTAFYLCASATGTGSPNTEAFFGQGTRLTVV.

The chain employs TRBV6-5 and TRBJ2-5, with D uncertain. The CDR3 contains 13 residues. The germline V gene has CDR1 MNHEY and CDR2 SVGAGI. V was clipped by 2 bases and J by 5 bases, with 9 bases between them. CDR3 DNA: TGTGCCAGCAGTTACGGGCAGGTGGAGACCCAGTACTTC. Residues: CASSYGQVETQYF.

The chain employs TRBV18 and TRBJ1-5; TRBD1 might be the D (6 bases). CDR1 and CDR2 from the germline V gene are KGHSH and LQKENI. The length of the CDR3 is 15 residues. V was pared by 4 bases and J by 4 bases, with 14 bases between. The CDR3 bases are TGTGCCAGCTCACGGACAACAGGGTCAAATCAGCCCCAGCATTTT. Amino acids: CASSRTTGSNQPQHF.